This passage covers 20 T cell receptor beta chains from one sample sequenced in a study of T-cell reconstitution after alpha-beta-depleted transplantation in children. Unique molecular identifiers were incorporated when the TCRbeta library was constructed. TCRdb recomputed calls from the PCR reads with MiXCR, one row per CDR3 protein. The repertoire has 300,000 to 400,000 distinct CDR3 sequences, under 20% of them found once; the top ten carry around 38%. The sample in question was PBMCs, mostly from graft donor cells, obtained 360 days after TCRalphabeta/CD19-depleted stem cell transplant. These receptors originate from a male patient aged 2 to 10 who had a stem cell transplant for acute lymphoblastic leukemia, so the T cells may come from the graft donor.

This clonotype was seen many times. The chain employs TRBV12-3 or TRBV12-4 and TRBJ1-1; D is ambiguous. The CDR3 is 9 residues long. Trimming removed 3 bases at V and 12 bases at J, with 5 bases between. The CDR3 protein is CASSFGPFF. Here the CDR3 DNA reads TGTGCCAGCAGTTTTGGCCCTTTCTTT.

This clonotype was observed many times. The chain couples TRBV28 to TRBJ2-2, with D uncertain. CDR1 and CDR2 from the germline V gene are MDHEN and SYDVKM. With 5 bases removed from V and 6 bases from J, the gap between germline ends came to 4 bases. This CDR3 region has 11 residues. The CDR3 is CASSTAGELFF. The CDR3 DNA reads as TGTGCCAGCAGTACCGCCGGGGAGCTGTTTTTT.

The chain combines TRBV30 with TRBJ1-1; D is uncertain. Trimming took 8 bases from V and 4 from J, leaving 11 bases between them. Germline CDR1 and CDR2: GTSNPN and SVGIG (reference sequence). The CDR3 length is 11 residues. CDR3 in amino acids: CALSVGTEAFF. DNA for the CDR3: TGTGCCCTTTCAGTGGGCACTGAAGCTTTCTTT.

In its sample, this clonotype was seen many times. The chain uses TRBV18 and TRBJ2-5; TRBD2 matches 11 bases. The CDR3 extends over 16 amino acids. V lost 2 bases and J lost 6; bases outside the gene matches: 8. In germline, CDR1 is KGHSH, CDR2 LQKENI. CDR3 DNA: TGTGCCAGCTCACCAAGCGGGACTAGCGGCTTCCAGACCCAGTACTTC. Translating gives CASSPSGTSGFQTQYF.

The chain has TRBV19 and TRBJ2-3, with D maybe TRBD2 (5 bases). Germline V CDR1 and CDR2: LNHDA, SQIVND (reference sequence). The CDR3 totals 16 residues. Trimming removed 5 bases at V and 2 bases at J, with 17 bases between. The CDR3 region is CASSGLGGGYTDTQYF. CDR3 coding DNA: TGTGCCAGTAGTGGACTTGGCGGAGGTTACACAGATACGCAGTATTTT. Drawing the rest from reference TRBV19 and TRBJ2-3, the complete variable domain is DGGITQSPKYLFRKEGQNVTLSCEQNLNHDAMYWYRQDPGQGLRLIYYSQIVNDFQKGDIAEGYSVSREKKESFPLTVTSAQKNPTAFYLCASSGLGGGYTDTQYFGPGTRLTVL.

This clonotype was detected many times. The chain is built from TRBV27 and TRBJ2-1; 9 bases are a match to TRBD1. Per the germline V gene, CDR1 is MNHEY and CDR2 is SMNVEV (reference sequence). The CDR3 has 14 amino acids. The V and J ends lost 4 bases and 15 bases, in that order; junction bases with no gene match: 13. The CDR3 protein is CASSSSLQGALRFF. The DNA of the CDR3 is TGTGCCAGCAGTTCCTCTCTACAGGGGGCCCTACGGTTCTTC.

The V gene is TRBV10-3, the J gene TRBJ1-1, with 7 nucleotides matching TRBD1. Germline V gene data show CDR1 as ENHRY and CDR2 as SYGVKD. The CDR3 length is 16 residues. V shed 10 bases, J shed 2 bases, and the junction held 16 bases outside the gene matches. The CDR3 reads CATRGTDSRGNTEAFF. The CDR3 nucleotides are TGTGCCACCCGGGGGACAGACTCCAGGGGTAACACTGAAGCTTTCTTT.

This clonotype was detected ten times or more. This sequence joins TRBV9 and TRBJ2-5; the D is unclear. Trimming stripped 0 bases from V and 5 bases from J, with 11 bases between. Germline CDR1 reads SGDLS; CDR2 reads YYNGEE. This CDR3 has 14 amino acids. The CDR3 protein is CASSVEGFVETQYF. CDR3 sequence (DNA): TGTGCCAGCAGCGTAGAGGGCTTTGTGGAGACCCAGTACTTC. The variable domain in full, completed from reference TRBV9 and TRBJ2-5, reads DSGVTQTPKHLITATGQRVTLRCSPRSGDLSVYWYQQSLDQGLQFLIQYYNGEERAKGNILERFSAQQFPDLHSELNLSSLELGDSALYFCASSVEGFVETQYFGPGTRLLVL.

V and J are TRBV5-5 and TRBJ2-3; D perhaps matches TRBD2 (6 bases). The germline CDR1 and CDR2 sequences are SGHKS and YYEKEE (reference sequence). V was trimmed by 4 bases and J by 6 bases, leaving 21 bases between them. The CDR3 consists of 16 residues. The CDR3 DNA follows: TGTGCCAGCAGCGAGATACTAGCCCGCAAGGGGGATACGCAGTATTTT. As protein: CASSEILARKGDTQYF. The whole variable domain, remainder taken from reference TRBV5-5 and TRBJ2-3, is DAGVTQSPTHLIKTRGQQVTLRCSPISGHKSVSWYQQVLGQGPQFIFQYYEKEERGRGNFPDRFSARQFPNYSSELNVNALLLGDSALYLCASSEILARKGDTQYFGPGTRLTVL.

This clonotype occurred many times. This rearrangement joins TRBV10-3 to TRBJ1-1, with D perhaps matching TRBD1 (6 bases). V was trimmed by 0 bases and J by 9 bases, leaving 11 bases between them. This CDR3 has 13 amino acids. CDR1 is ENHRY and CDR2 is SYGVKD in the germline V gene. The CDR3 region is CAISESRGTQAFF. The CDR3 nucleotides read TGTGCCATCAGTGAGTCCCGGGGGACACAAGCTTTCTTT.

This clonotype was found a few times. This chain uses TRBV12-3 or TRBV12-4 with TRBJ2-3; 13 bases agree with TRBD2. Losses at the gene ends were 3 bases for V and 3 bases for J; bases not matched to a gene: 9. The CDR3 extends over 18 amino acids. The CDR3 DNA reads as TGTGCCAGCAGTTTGGAGCAGCCGGGACTAGCGGGAACAGATACGCAGTATTTT. Amino acids: CASSLEQPGLAGTDTQYF.

This clonotype was observed a few times. The gene calls are TRBV15 and TRBJ2-3, with 7 bases aligning to TRBD2. From germline, CDR1 is LNHNV and CDR2 YYDKDF (reference sequence). The CDR3 extends over 18 amino acids. V was clipped by 2 bases and J by 2 bases; unmatched bases: 13. In nucleotides, the CDR3 is TGTGCCACCAGCAGACTCTCGACTAGCTCTCCCTTCACAGATACGCAGTATTTT. Translating gives CATSRLSTSSPFTDTQYF.

The table lists this clonotype with many counts. The rearrangement links TRBV29-1 to TRBJ2-7; the D gene could be TRBD1 or TRBD2 (7 bases each). The length of the CDR3 is 15 residues. Trimming left V 4 bases short and J 1 base short, with 17 bases between. Germline CDR1 reads SQVTM; CDR2 reads ANQGSEA. The CDR3 here is CSVGTGEGGSYEQYF. The CDR3 DNA sequence: TGCAGCGTTGGGACAGGAGAGGGAGGGTCCTACGAGCAGTACTTC.

V and J are TRBV20-1 and TRBJ2-7, with 12 bases aligning to TRBD1. Losses at the gene ends were 5 bases for V and 7 bases for J; bases not matched to a gene: 9. This CDR3 is built from 14 residues. The V gene's germline CDR1 is DFQATT and CDR2 SNEGSKA (reference sequence). CDR3 DNA: TGCAGTGCTGAGCCCGGGACAGGGGGCGGGGAGCAGTACTTC. Translating it yields CSAEPGTGGGEQYF.

This clonotype showed up just a few times. The chain joins TRBV6-2 or TRBV6-3 to TRBJ2-1, with D hard to call. The CDR3 is 9 amino acids. The V and J ends lost 8 bases and 15 bases respectively, with 11 bases between them. CDR1 MNHEY and CDR2 SVGEGT come from the germline V gene. The CDR3 coding sequence is TGTGCCAGCGGTCTAGTACCGTTCTTC. Translation: CASGLVPFF.

A few counts support this clonotype. The chain has TRBV20-1 and TRBJ2-2; D is unclear. Per the germline V gene, CDR1 is DFQATT and CDR2 is SNEGSKA (reference sequence). The length of the CDR3 is 14 residues. Trimming pared 1 base from V and 7 bases from J, leaving 13 bases between. This chain's CDR3 is CSARVIQRGGELFF. DNA of the CDR3: TGCAGTGCTAGAGTAATCCAGCGAGGCGGGGAGCTGTTTTTT.

This chain connects TRBV10-3 to TRBJ2-2; 7 bases fit TRBD2. In germline, CDR1 is ENHRY, CDR2 SYGVKD. CDR3 length: 14 amino acids. V lost 5 bases, J lost 0 bases, and 0 bases stayed unmatched. The CDR3 loop is CAISSGANTGELFF. DNA of the CDR3: TGTGCCATCAGTAGCGGGGCGAACACCGGGGAGCTGTTTTTT.

The sample holds a few counts of this clonotype. The chain joins TRBV29-1 to TRBJ2-3, with D perhaps matching TRBD2 (6 bases). The germline V and J ends were trimmed by 0 bases and 1 base, with 17 bases remaining between them. Germline values: CDR1 SQVTM, CDR2 ANQGSEA. The CDR3 loop spans 17 amino acids. As DNA, the CDR3 is TGCAGCGTTGAAGATCTCTCCGGGGGATGGGGCACAGATACGCAGTATTTT. Its protein product is CSVEDLSGGWGTDTQYF.

This clonotype was seen more than once but under ten times. The chain couples TRBV28 to TRBJ2-1; 8 nucleotides match TRBD2. In germline, CDR1 is MDHEN, CDR2 SYDVKM. This CDR3 spans 15 amino acids. The junction had 12 bases not matched to a gene; V was cut back by 6 bases and J by 8 bases. The CDR3 spells CASRDPGLGGHEQFF. CDR3 bases: TGTGCCAGCAGAGATCCGGGACTAGGAGGCCATGAGCAGTTCTTC.

The gene calls are TRBV25-1 and TRBJ2-7; D is tentatively TRBD1 or TRBD2 (5 bases each). CDR3 size: 13 residues. Per germline, CDR1 MGHDK and CDR2 SYGVNS. V lost 4 bases, J lost 2 bases, and 9 bases lay in between. The CDR3 protein is CASSGDGTYEQYF. CDR3 DNA: TGTGCCAGCAGTGGGGACGGGACCTACGAGCAGTACTTC.